Detailed here is one T cell receptor (beta chain). This entry comes from a study of T cells expressing NK-cell markers. The TCR beta cDNA came from 5'RACE template switching with UMIs. TCRdb re-called the 5' RACE reads; every CDR3 protein appears as one record, without DNA. This listing includes fewer than 550,000 distinct CDR3 sequences. Germline CDR1 and CDR2: SQVTM and ANQGSEA. This CDR3 is 14 amino acids long. Sequencing was carried out using blood T cells: a sorted CD56 or NKG2C T cell subset, CD4+ or CD8+ T cells, or bulk PBMC T cells (not recorded which). This TCR was sampled from a woman aged 45-65 years in good health. The V and J genes are TRBV29-1 and TRBJ2-7; the D call from TCRdb, TRBD1, cannot be confirmed without DNA. CDR3 loop: CSVEGGQGGLEQYF.